This is a list of T cell receptor beta chains from one sample in a study of CD8 T cells in ankylosing spondylitis. Via MiXCR, TCRdb re-called the 5' RACE reads, giving one row per CDR3 protein. The sample holds about 140,000 distinct CDR3 sequences; roughly 8.4% are singletons and the top ten take roughly 7.2%. Sequenced input: synovial fluid, either unsorted or a sorted T cell fraction (not recorded which). These receptors were taken from a male donor with ankylosing spondylitis. CDR3s include the opening cysteine and the closing phenylalanine or tryptophan. A D gene is named only where the DNA matches it firmly. Only part of the rows carry a size: once, few, many, or a class if the clone is expanded.

abundance: -; d_gene: -; j_gene: TRBJ2-1; v_gene: TRBV11-1; CDR3nt: TGTGCCAGCACCCCCGGACTCAACAATGAGCAGTTCTTC; CDR3aa: CASTPGLNNEQFF
abundance: -; d_gene: -; j_gene: TRBJ2-7; v_gene: TRBV29-1; CDR3nt: TGCAGCGCCCGCGGGACACAATCCTACGAGCAGTACTTC; CDR3aa: CSARGTQSYEQYF
abundance: many; d_gene: -; j_gene: TRBJ2-7; v_gene: TRBV20-1; CDR3nt: TGCAGTGCTGTTAGCCTCAGGGGCGAGCAGTACTTC; CDR3aa: CSAVSLRGEQYF
abundance: many; d_gene: -; j_gene: TRBJ1-6; v_gene: TRBV28; CDR3nt: TGTGCCAGCAGTTCGTCGGGGCCCTGGTCGCCCCTCCACTTT; CDR3aa: CASSSSGPWSPLHF
abundance: many; d_gene: -; j_gene: TRBJ2-6; v_gene: TRBV5-1; CDR3nt: TGCGCCAGCAGCTTAGGACTTAGCTCTGGGGCCAACGTCCTGACTTTC; CDR3aa: CASSLGLSSGANVLTF
abundance: few; d_gene: -; j_gene: TRBJ2-3; v_gene: TRBV7-6; CDR3nt: TGTGCCAGCAGCGTGACGCGGACAGATACGCAGTATTTT; CDR3aa: CASSVTRTDTQYF
abundance: few; d_gene: TRBD1; j_gene: TRBJ1-5; v_gene: TRBV12-3/TRBV12-4; CDR3nt: TGTGCCAGCAGTTACCACGGGGGACAGGGAAAAAATCAGCCCCAGCATTTT; CDR3aa: CASSYHGGQGKNQPQHF
abundance: many; d_gene: TRBD2; j_gene: TRBJ2-1; v_gene: TRBV7-2; CDR3nt: TGTGCCAGCAGCCCCAGGACTAGCTCCTACAATGAGCAGTTCTTC; CDR3aa: CASSPRTSSYNEQFF
abundance: few; d_gene: -; j_gene: TRBJ1-1; v_gene: TRBV6-2/TRBV6-3; CDR3nt: TGTGCCAGCAGCCCAGGTTTTAACACTGAAGCTTTCTTT; CDR3aa: CASSPGFNTEAFF
abundance: many; d_gene: -; j_gene: TRBJ2-5; v_gene: TRBV11-2; CDR3nt: TGTGCCAGCAGCTTAGTAGGCGGAACAGAGACCCAGTACTTC; CDR3aa: CASSLVGGTETQYF
abundance: few; d_gene: -; j_gene: TRBJ2-1; v_gene: TRBV20-1; CDR3nt: TGCAGTGCTAGAGAAGGGGGGTACAATGAGCAGTTCTTC; CDR3aa: CSAREGGYNEQFF
abundance: -; d_gene: TRBD2; j_gene: TRBJ2-7; v_gene: TRBV2; CDR3nt: TGTGCCAGCAGTGGAGCGGGGCCCTACGAGCAGTACTTC; CDR3aa: CASSGAGPYEQYF
abundance: -; d_gene: -; j_gene: TRBJ2-7; v_gene: TRBV6-5; CDR3nt: TGTGCCAGCAGCGAGGGGTACGAGCAGTACTTC; CDR3aa: CASSEGYEQYF
abundance: -; d_gene: -; j_gene: TRBJ1-2; v_gene: TRBV5-8; CDR3nt: TGTGCCAGCACCCTGGGACACTCCTTCGAGGATGGCTACACCTTC; CDR3aa: CASTLGHSFEDGYTF
abundance: many; d_gene: -; j_gene: TRBJ1-1; v_gene: TRBV6-5; CDR3nt: TGTGCCAGCAGTTACGGGACGGGTACGGTTACTGAAGCTTTCTTT; CDR3aa: CASSYGTGTVTEAFF
abundance: many; d_gene: -; j_gene: TRBJ1-1; v_gene: TRBV20-1; CDR3nt: TGCAGTGCTAGAACAGAGGGAACTGAAGCTTTCTTT; CDR3aa: CSARTEGTEAFF
abundance: many; d_gene: -; j_gene: TRBJ2-1; v_gene: TRBV9; CDR3nt: TGTGCCAGCAGCGTAGGGCAGGGACGTTTAAACAATGAGCAGTTCTTC; CDR3aa: CASSVGQGRLNNEQFF